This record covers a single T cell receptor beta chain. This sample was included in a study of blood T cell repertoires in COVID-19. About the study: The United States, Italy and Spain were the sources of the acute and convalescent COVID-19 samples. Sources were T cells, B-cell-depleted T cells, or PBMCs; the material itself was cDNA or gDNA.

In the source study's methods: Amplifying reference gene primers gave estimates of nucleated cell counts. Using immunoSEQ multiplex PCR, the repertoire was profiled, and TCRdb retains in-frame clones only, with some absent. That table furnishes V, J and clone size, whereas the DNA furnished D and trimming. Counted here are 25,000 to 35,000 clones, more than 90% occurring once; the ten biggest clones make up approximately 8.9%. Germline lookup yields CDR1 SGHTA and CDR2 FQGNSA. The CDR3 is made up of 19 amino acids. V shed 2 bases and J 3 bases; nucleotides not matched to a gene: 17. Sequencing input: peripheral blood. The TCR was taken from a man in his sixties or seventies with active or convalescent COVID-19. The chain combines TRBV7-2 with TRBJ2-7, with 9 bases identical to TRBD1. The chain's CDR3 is CASSLRGGVWTGDFYEQYF. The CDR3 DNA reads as TGTGCCAGCAGCTTAAGAGGTGGGGTGTGGACAGGGGATTTCTACGAGCAGTACTTC.